This entry concerns a single T cell receptor (beta chain). The germline CDR1 and CDR2 sequences are SGHRS and YFSETQ. This CDR3 contains 13 residues. Trimming took 5 bases from V and 6 from J, leaving 13 bases between them. The sample comes from a study of blood T cell repertoires in COVID-19. As originally analysed: For nucleated cells, counts were estimated from reference gene primer amplification. Profiling relied on immunoSEQ multiplex PCR, and the TCRdb table lists in-frame clones only, not all of them. That table supplies the V and J calls and clone size; D and trimming were determined from the DNA. The data show 200,000 to 250,000 clones, with around 80% seen just once and approximately 12% held by the top ten.

The origin of this receptor is a woman aged 40 to 50 with acute or convalescent COVID-19. Specimen: peripheral blood. This chain connects TRBV5-1 to TRBJ2-3; D is uncertain. CDR3 amino acids: CASRPIEQDTQYF. The CDR3 coding sequence is TGCGCCAGCAGGCCCATAGAACAGGATACGCAGTATTTT.